This T cell receptor (beta chain) emerged from a study of T cell responses to AZD1222 COVID-19 vaccine (dated by TCRdb to 2020 to 2023). Regarding the research as a whole: AZD1222 recipients given second doses at about 4 weeks or at about 12 weeks were pooled, since spike-specific TCR depth and breadth were not found to differ between the two schedules. A total of under 250 trial participants underwent TCR sequencing, of whom roughly 210 had received two doses of AZD1222 and some 25 had received two doses of the MenACWY control vaccine. Enrollment into the trials was organized by age into subgroups of 18-55, 56-69 and 70-plus years, and those subgroups contained approximately 150, 30 and 60 TCR-sequenced participants, respectively.

The CDR3 regions of human TCRbeta chains were analyzed by immunosequencing. In the authors' own workflow: TCRs in the repertoires were compared against a reference library of SARS-CoV-2-specific TCRs that had been generated with the MIRA antigen-specificity platform. Breadth was defined as the fraction of unique TCRs that were SARS-CoV-2-associated. Depth was defined as the fraction of total T cells that were SARS-CoV-2-associated. Each spike-specific TCR was assigned to its reactive spike region and to a CD4 or CD8 class using the MIRA data. Log10-transformed breadth and depth values were compared by one-way ANOVA with Sidak's multiple comparisons tests. As stored in TCRdb, this immuneACCESS dataset retains in-frame rearrangements with V and J assigned. A fraction of the clones does not appear; measured against another copy, unresolved V genes explain less than half of the discrepancy, and the remainder lacks a known reason. The V and J calls and clone size are taken from that table; D and trimming were inferred from the DNA. This sample comprises under 130,000 clones, around 92% of them detected only once. The ten biggest clones cover 45% of the sample.

Trimming at the junction amounts to 0 bases on V and 0 bases on J, and the germline ends lie 4 bases apart. Via the germline V gene (reference sequence), CDR1 is SGHNT and CDR2 YYREEE. The CDR3 runs 14 residues from the cysteine to the phenylalanine. Of the read, only the CDR3 DNA is kept; its 42 bases are in frame from base 1. What the authors observed across the whole study: Participants were mostly white British and included more females than males, and it was suggested by the authors that clonal diversity may have been underestimated. Epitopes outside the regions mutated in the B.1.351 and B.1.1.7 variants were reportedly recognized by nearly half of the unique spike-specific TCRs. A significant rise in spike-specific TCR breadth and depth was observed after two AZD1222 doses relative to day 0 and relative to MenACWY recipients. Vaccine-associated CD4 TCRs spanned the whole spike protein, with dominant responses in regions 160-218 and 743-854. Because no samples from the day 14 peak response were available, repertoires could be characterized only after the peak T cell response. In the small 56-69-year group, the increase in depth fell short of significance, most likely because of low power. Conclusions about previously exposed vaccinees are limited, since just six AZD1222 recipients were seropositive for SARS-CoV-2 at baseline.

Concerning this clone: Its binding antigen is unknown. Qualities for individual bases were not recorded, and no much larger clone is one base off.

Sample time point, as interpreted from the label and publication: baseline before first vaccination. Vaccinee samples were obtained from the UK trials COV001 and COV002, which included a single-blind randomized controlled phase 2/3 trial of AZD1222 (ChAdOx1 nCoV-19) in healthy adults. For TCRbeta chain sequencing, PBMC samples from trial participants were taken at day 0 and at day 28 after the second dose. Here the sequenced sample was peripheral blood, taken on day 0 of AZD1222 vaccination. This sequence was found in an adult in good health. The chain joins TRBV5-4 to TRBJ1-3; the D gene assignment is ambiguous. The CDR3 region: CASSLGGSGNTIYF. The DNA is TGTGCCAGCAGCTTGGGGGGCTCTGGAAACACCATATATTTT.